The TCR beta chain described here comes from a study of cytomegalovirus exposure and HLA in healthy donors. This CDR3 is 15 amino acids long. The germline CDR1 and CDR2 sequences are SGHNT and YENEEA. V was cut by 2 bases and J by 0 bases, with 10 bases left in between. PCR employed 60 Vbeta and 13 Jbeta primers. Measured with immunoSEQ multiplex PCR; TCRdb has only the in-frame clones, and not every one. The sample includes some 190,000 clones, about 85% of them seen just once. The V gene is TRBV11-3, the J gene TRBJ2-5; tentative D call: TRBD2 (6 bases). The clonotype comes from a girl between 10 and 17 years old in good health and CMV-seropositive. The sample was PBMCs. The CDR3 region is CASSLNGGDQETQYF. The CDR3 DNA sequence: TGTGCCAGCAGCTTAAATGGCGGGGACCAAGAGACCCAGTACTTC. The variable domain in full, with the rest retrieved from reference TRBV11-3 and TRBJ2-5, is EAGVVQSPRYKIIEKKQPVAFWCNPISGHNTLYWYLQNLGQGPELLIRYENEEAVDDSQLPKDRFSAERLKGVDSTLKIQPAELGDSAVYLCASSLNGGDQETQYFGPGTRLLVL.